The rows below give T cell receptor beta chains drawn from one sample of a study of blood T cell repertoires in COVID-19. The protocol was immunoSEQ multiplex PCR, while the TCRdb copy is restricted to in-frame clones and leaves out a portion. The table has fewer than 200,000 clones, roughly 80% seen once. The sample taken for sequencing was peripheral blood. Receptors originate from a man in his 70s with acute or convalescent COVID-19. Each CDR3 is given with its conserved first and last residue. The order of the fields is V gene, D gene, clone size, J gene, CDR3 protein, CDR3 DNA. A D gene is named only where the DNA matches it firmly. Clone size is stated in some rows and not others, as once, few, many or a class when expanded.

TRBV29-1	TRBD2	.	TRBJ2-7	CSGGGTSVYEQYF	TGCAGCGGGGGTGGGACTAGCGTCTACGAGCAGTACTTC
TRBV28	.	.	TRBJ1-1	CASSPGPAGNTEAFF	TGTGCCAGCAGCCCCGGACCCGCGGGGAACACTGAAGCTTTCTTT
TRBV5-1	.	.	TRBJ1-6	CASSLDGLYNSPLHF	TGCGCCAGCAGCTTGGACGGTCTTTATAATTCACCCCTCCACTTT
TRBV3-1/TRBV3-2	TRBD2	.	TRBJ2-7	CASSQVLAGGEQYF	TGTGCCAGCAGCCAAGTTCTAGCGGGGGGGGAGCAGTACTTC
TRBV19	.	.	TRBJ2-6	CATKERPGANVLTF	TGTGCCACCAAAGAGAGGCCTGGGGCCAACGTCCTGACTTTC
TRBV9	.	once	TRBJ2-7	CASSVGGGTYEQYF	TGTGCCAGCAGCGTAGGGGGCGGAACCTACGAGCAGTACTTC
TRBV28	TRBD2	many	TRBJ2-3	CASSFLAGTDTQYF	TGTGCCAGCAGTTTTCTAGCGGGCACAGATACGCAGTATTTT
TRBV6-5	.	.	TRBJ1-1	CASADPGDTEAFF	TGTGCCAGCGCCGACCCAGGGGACACTGAAGCTTTCTTT
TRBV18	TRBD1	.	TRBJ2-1	CASSSGRPGQGAHNEQFF	TGTGCCAGCTCATCAGGGAGACCGGGACAGGGGGCCCACAATGAGCAGTTCTTC
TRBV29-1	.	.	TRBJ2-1	CSVNYRDNEQFF	TGCAGCGTCAACTACAGGGACAATGAGCAGTTCTTC
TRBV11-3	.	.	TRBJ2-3	CASSLSAALTDTQYF	TGTGCCAGCAGCTTATCAGCGGCCTTAACGGATACGCAGTATTTT
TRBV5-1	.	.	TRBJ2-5	CASSSGTQYQETQYF	TGCGCCAGCAGCTCCGGGACACAGTACCAAGAGACCCAGTACTTC
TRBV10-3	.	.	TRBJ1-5	CAISDGSQPQHF	TGTGCCATCAGTGACGGTTCCCAGCCCCAGCATTTT
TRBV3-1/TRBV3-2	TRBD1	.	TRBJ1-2	CASSQDRGIGYTF	TGTGCCAGCAGCCAAGACAGGGGGATCGGCTACACCTTC
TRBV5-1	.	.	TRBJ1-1	CASSFLGESSEAFF	TGCGCCAGCAGCTTTCTCGGGGAGAGCAGTGAAGCTTTCTTT
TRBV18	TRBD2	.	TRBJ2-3	CASSSQRGPDTQYF	TGTGCCAGCTCAAGCCAGCGGGGGCCAGATACGCAGTATTTT
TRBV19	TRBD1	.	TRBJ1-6	CASSSAGQNNSPLHF	TGTGCCAGTAGTAGCGCGGGACAGAATAATTCACCCCTCCACTTT
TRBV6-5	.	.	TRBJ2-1	CASSPAYSGEQFF	TGTGCCAGCAGCCCCGCTTACTCCGGGGAGCAGTTCTTC
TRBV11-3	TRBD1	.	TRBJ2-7	CASSFGGTGVTYEQYF	TGTGCCAGCAGCTTTGGAGGGACAGGAGTTACCTACGAGCAGTACTTC
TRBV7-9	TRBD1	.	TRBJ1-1	CASSSSGTGNTEAFF	TGTGCCAGCAGCTCGAGCGGGACAGGGAACACTGAAGCTTTCTTT
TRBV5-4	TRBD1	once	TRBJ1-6	CASSLVQGAPSPLHF	TGTGCCAGCAGCTTGGTTCAGGGGGCGCCTTCACCCCTCCACTTT
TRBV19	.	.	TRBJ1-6	CASSDRYNSPLHF	TGTGCCAGTAGCGACAGATATAATTCACCCCTCCACTTT
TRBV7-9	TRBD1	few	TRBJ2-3	CASSKGQGAYTQYF	TGTGCCAGCAGCAAAGGACAGGGAGCGTATACGCAGTATTTT
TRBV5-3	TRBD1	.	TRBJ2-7	CARTISRTGLDEQYF	TGTGCCAGAACCATTTCCAGGACAGGGCTTGACGAGCAGTACTTC
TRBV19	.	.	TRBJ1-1	CASTSGLGRTTEAFF	TGTGCCAGTACCTCGGGCCTAGGGAGAACCACTGAAGCTTTCTTT
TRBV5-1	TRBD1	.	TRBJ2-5	CASRLTGSSQETQYF	TGCGCCAGCAGACTGACAGGGTCTAGCCAAGAGACCCAGTACTTC
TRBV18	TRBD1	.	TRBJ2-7	CASSPGTGGSYEQYF	TGTGCCAGCTCACCAGGGACAGGGGGTTCTTACGAGCAGTACTTC
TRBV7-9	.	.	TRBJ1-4	CASSLTATNEKLFF	TGTGCCAGCAGCTTGACAGCAACTAATGAAAAACTGTTTTTT
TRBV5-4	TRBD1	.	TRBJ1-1	CASSRGGTGVSNTEAFF	TGTGCCAGCAGCCGAGGGGGGACAGGGGTTTCCAACACTGAAGCTTTCTTT